These 2 T cell receptor beta chains were all obtained from the same sample, sequenced in a study of vaccination and CD4 T cells after COVID-19. An Oncomine TCR Beta short-read assay was used to sequence the DNA from cultured CD4+ T cells. Genomic DNA was extracted from cultured CD4+ T cells. TCRdb re-called the PCR reads through MiXCR, storing one row per CDR3 protein. The top ten clones hold over 10% of a sample with 9,500 to 11,000 distinct CDR3 sequences, about 30% of them seen once. Treatment: roughly nine-day PBMC culture with coronavirus spike peptide pools or control peptides (ViraFEST assay). CD4+ T cells that came from the unexposed donor were collected before the COVID-19 pandemic (2011-2018). Antigens of these TCRs are unknown. Sequenced: CD4+ T cells from blood, cultured in vitro. The receptors here all came from a human donor in good health.

In its sample, this clonotype was seen a few times. V usage is TRBV27 and J usage is TRBJ2-1; the D is unclear. V shed 6 bases and J shed 9 bases, with 15 bases lying between them. Germline CDR1 reads MNHEY; CDR2 reads SMNVEV (reference sequence). There are 13 residues in the CDR3. The CDR3 DNA sequence: TGTGCCAGCAGGGCGTTGGGATGGAGTGAGCAGTTCTTC. It translates to CASRALGWSEQFF.

This clonotype has just a few counts. CDR3 nucleotide sequence: TGTGCCAGCACAGGCAGGTACGAGCAGTACTTC. Encoded protein: CASTGRYEQYF. The rearrangement uses TRBV2 and TRBJ2-7, with D unresolved. V was shortened by 7 bases and J by 4 bases, with 8 bases between the two germline ends. The CDR3 has 11 residues. Germline V gene sequence: CDR1 SNHLY, CDR2 FYNNEI.